These 25 T cell receptor beta chains were all obtained from the same sample, sequenced in a study of spatial heterogeneity in lung cancer. Study results and limitations: For expanded intratumoral alpha and beta TCRs, counts tracked tumor mutation counts.

No antigen has been assigned to these receptors. Noted time point: sample taken at primary tumor resection. TCRdb re-called the 5' RACE reads through MiXCR, storing one row per CDR3 protein. This sample has roughly 8,400 distinct CDR3 sequences, with over 5% found just once. The sample here was lung tumor tissue, taken at surgery. The receptors come from a male donor with early-stage non-small cell lung cancer.

In its sample, this clonotype was seen many times. The J gene is TRBJ2-7, the V gene TRBV5-1, with D possibly TRBD1 on 5 matching bases. Germline CDR1 SGHRS, CDR2 YFSETQ. V lost 4 bases, J lost 4 bases, and 15 bases lay in between. The CDR3 consists of 14 residues. In DNA, the CDR3 is TGCGCCAGCAGCGTAAACCCTAGGGGTTACGAGCAGTACTTC. Translated: CASSVNPRGYEQYF.

J is TRBJ2-7 and V is TRBV7-9; D gene ambiguous. Germline V gene data show CDR1 as SEHNR and CDR2 as FQNEAQ (reference sequence). V lost 5 bases to trimming and J lost 0 bases, with 8 bases between them. The CDR3 length is 13 residues. In nucleotides, the CDR3 is TGTGCCAGCAGCCCTCGCCGCTCCTACGAGCAGTACTTC. Its protein product is CASSPRRSYEQYF.

In its sample, this clonotype was seen many times. The V call is TRBV19, the J call TRBJ2-1; 12 positions agree with TRBD2. The CDR3 totals 16 residues. Looked up from germline, CDR1 is LNHDA and CDR2 is SQIVND (reference sequence). J lost 6 bases, V lost 5 bases, and 8 bases had no gene match. The DNA for the CDR3 is TGTGCCAGTAGTTTCGGGACTAGCGGGTTCGGCAATGAGCAGTTCTTC. It specifies CASSFGTSGFGNEQFF.

This clonotype was recorded many times. This rearrangement joins TRBV29-1 to TRBJ1-2; D remains unclear. The CDR3 covers 13 residues. Trimming pared 4 bases from V and 4 bases from J, leaving 13 bases between. Germline CDR1 and CDR2: SQVTM and ANQGSEA. The CDR3 DNA follows: TGCAGCGTTGTGGAGACCTGGGGCTATGGCTACACCTTC. Protein: CSVVETWGYGYTF.

This clonotype was found once. An end of the junction differs from the germline gene, which may be a read error. The J gene is TRBJ2-1, the V gene TRBV18, with D possibly matching TRBD2 (6 bases). The CDR3 runs to 15 residues. Germline CDR1 and CDR2: KGHSH and LQKENI. In nucleotides, the CDR3 is TGTGCCAGCTCACCAACGGGAGCGGTCTACAATAAGCAGTTCTTC. This encodes CASSPTGAVYNKQFF.

By share, this clonotype ranks as medium-sized. This chain joins TRBV4-1 and TRBJ2-3; D unclear. The germline CDR1 and CDR2 sequences are MGHRA and YSYEKL. CDR3 length equals 16 residues. Trimming removed 4 bases from V and 0 bases from J, with 14 bases in between. The CDR3 nucleotides are TGCGCCAGCAGCCCGAATCGGTGGGCTAGCACAGATACGCAGTATTTT. Translating gives CASSPNRWASTDTQYF.

This clonotype was observed many times. The rearrangement links TRBV7-2 to TRBJ2-5; tentatively, D is TRBD1 (6 bases). The CDR3 contains 16 residues. The V end lost 1 base, the J end lost 4 bases, and 16 bases lay between the germline ends. Germline V gene sequence: CDR1 SGHTA, CDR2 FQGNSA. DNA of the CDR3: TGTGCCAGCAGCTTAGTGGGGGCGCGTGTTTCAGAGACCCAGTACTTC. Its protein is CASSLVGARVSETQYF.

This clonotype occurred many times. The chain combines TRBV11-2 with TRBJ1-4; 7 bases line up with TRBD1. J was trimmed by 8 bases and V by 0 bases; bases with no gene match: 6. CDR1 and CDR2 (germline): SGHAT, FQNNGV. This CDR3 has 15 amino acids. CDR3 in DNA: TGTGCCAGCAGCTTAGATTTGTCAGGGGGAGAAAAACTGTTTTTT. This translates into CASSLDLSGGEKLFF. Full variable domain (missing parts from reference TRBV11-2 and TRBJ1-4): EAGVAQSPRYKIIEKRQSVAFWCNPISGHATLYWYQQILGQGPKLLIQFQNNGVVDDSQLPKDRFSAERLKGVDSTLKIQPAKLEDSAVYLCASSLDLSGGEKLFFGSGTQLSVL.

This clonotype was counted ten times or more. This chain links TRBV6-2 or TRBV6-3 with TRBJ1-1, with 7 bases identical to TRBD1. The CDR3 length is 14 residues. The germline V gene has CDR1 MNHEY and CDR2 SVGEGT. V lost 2 bases and J lost 7; bases outside the gene matches: 7. CDR3 loop: CASSYRGRSIEAFF. CDR3 nucleotide sequence: TGTGCCAGCAGTTACAGGGGGCGAAGTATTGAAGCTTTCTTT.

This clonotype ranks as medium-sized. V and J are TRBV10-2 and TRBJ1-2; the match to TRBD1 covers 9 bases. The CDR3 extends over 16 amino acids. The germline CDR1 and CDR2 sequences are WSHSY and SAAADI. V lost 5 bases and J lost 4; bases outside the gene matches: 11. The CDR3 reads CASSYARDRAVYGYTF. The CDR3 nucleotides are TGCGCCAGCAGTTACGCACGGGACAGGGCCGTCTATGGCTACACCTTC.

This clonotype was found many times. The chain links TRBV20-1 to TRBJ2-7; D not certain. The V gene lost 4 bases and the J gene lost 4 bases, with 14 bases spanning the gap. This CDR3 comprises 13 residues. Germline V gives CDR1 DFQATT, CDR2 SNEGSKA (reference sequence). For the CDR3, the DNA is TGCAGTGCTAAGTTCCCGAACCGTTACGAGCAGTACTTC. Protein sequence: CSAKFPNRYEQYF.

This clonotype has a count of ten or more. The V gene is TRBV7-9, the J gene TRBJ1-4; D perhaps matches TRBD1 (6 bases). This CDR3 has 12 residues. The V gene lost 2 bases and the J gene lost 11 bases, with 9 bases spanning the gap. Germline V CDR1 and CDR2: SEHNR, FQNEAQ (reference sequence). The CDR3 DNA sequence: TGTGCCAGCAGCTTACAGGGGTGGAAACTGTTTTTT. Translation gives CASSLQGWKLFF.

In its sample, this clonotype was seen a few times. The chain combines TRBV5-4 with TRBJ2-1; 13 bases agree with TRBD2. Losses at the gene ends were 4 bases for V and 1 base for J; bases not matched to a gene: 5. This CDR3 spans 17 amino acids. Per the germline V gene, CDR1 is SGHNT and CDR2 is YYREEE (reference sequence). The chain's CDR3 is CASSNVGLAGSYNEQFF. CDR3 nucleotide sequence: TGTGCCAGCAGCAACGTGGGACTAGCGGGATCCTACAATGAGCAGTTCTTC.

This clonotype was recorded many times. The V call is TRBV19, the J call TRBJ1-5; D remains unclear. V dropped 7 bases and J dropped 0 bases, with 16 bases sitting between them. The germline CDR1 and CDR2 sequences are LNHDA and SQIVND (reference sequence). The CDR3 covers 16 residues. CDR3 nucleotides: TGTGCCAGTAACCCTACCGAGGGTTATAGCAATCAGCCCCAGCATTTT. Protein sequence: CASNPTEGYSNQPQHF.

This clonotype occurred a few times. The rearrangement links TRBV10-3 to TRBJ2-5; perhaps TRBD2 as D (6 bases). CDR3 length: 13 amino acids. V lost 0 bases and J lost 4, with 6 bases in between. Germline V gene sequence: CDR1 ENHRY, CDR2 SYGVKD. CDR3 sequence: CAISESGGETQYF. The CDR3 nucleotides read TGTGCCATCAGTGAGTCGGGGGGAGAGACCCAGTACTTC.

This clonotype was seen repeatedly, ten times or more. The rearrangement uses TRBV10-1 and TRBJ2-5, with D possibly matching TRBD2 (6 bases). The CDR3 length is 12 residues. CDR1 WNHNN and CDR2 SYGVQD come from the germline V gene (reference sequence). Trimming left V 4 bases short and J 7 bases short, with 10 bases between. The CDR3 protein is CASSVPGGTQYF. The CDR3 DNA reads TGCGCCAGCAGTGTCCCCGGGGGGACCCAGTACTTC.

This clonotype occurred many times. The chain has TRBV7-9 and TRBJ1-1, with D maybe TRBD1 (6 bases). Germline V gene sequence: CDR1 SEHNR, CDR2 FQNEAQ (reference sequence). The CDR3 extends over 12 amino acids. V was shortened by 5 bases and J by 5 bases, with 9 bases between the two germline ends. CDR3 in amino acids: CASSPRGTEAFF. The CDR3 coding sequence is TGTGCCAGCAGCCCCAGGGGTACTGAAGCTTTCTTT. Combining the CDR3 with reference TRBV7-9 and TRBJ1-1 gives the whole variable domain DTGVSQNPRHKITKRGQNVTFRCDPISEHNRLYWYRQTLGQGPEFLTYFQNEAQLEKSRLLSDRFSAERPKGSFSTLEIQRTEQGDSAMYLCASSPRGTEAFFGQGTRLTVV.

This clonotype has more than one count but fewer than ten. J is TRBJ2-3 and V is TRBV7-2; weak D call: TRBD2 (7 bases). Per germline, CDR1 SGHTA and CDR2 FQGNSA. Trimming left V 4 bases short and J 2 bases short, with 19 bases between. This CDR3 comprises 17 residues. CDR3: CASSSLGGGSLTDTQYF. In nucleotides, the CDR3 is TGTGCCAGCAGCTCACTTGGGGGCGGGAGCCTCACAGATACGCAGTATTTT.

This clonotype came up many times. The chain employs TRBV12-3 or TRBV12-4 and TRBJ1-3, with a weak D call TRBD1 (5 bases). The length of the CDR3 is 17 residues. V lost 6 bases and J lost 5, with 23 bases in between. The CDR3 DNA reads TGTGCCAGCAGCCGTCGAACACAGGACTCGTTTCGAAACACCATATATTTT. Translated: CASSRRTQDSFRNTIYF.

This clonotype has only a few counts. The V and J genes are TRBV2 and TRBJ2-2; D call uncertain. CDR1 is SNHLY, CDR2 FYNNEI, per germline. This CDR3 spans 14 amino acids. V lost 3 bases and J lost 2, with 7 bases in between. CDR3: CASSDGLNTGELFF. In DNA form, the CDR3 reads TGTGCCAGCAGTGACGGCCTAAACACCGGGGAGCTGTTTTTT.

This clonotype came up many times. The CDR3 reads CASSHDGFEQYF. The CDR3 nucleotides are TGCGCCAGCAGCCATGACGGTTTCGAGCAGTACTTC. The chain carries TRBV10-1 and TRBJ2-7; D is ambiguous. Germline lookup yields CDR1 WNHNN and CDR2 SYGVQD (reference sequence). There are 12 residues in the CDR3. The ends were cut back, 6 bases at V and 6 bases at J, with 12 bases in the middle.

This clonotype rates as medium-sized. CDR3 protein: CASEGYYNEQFF. The CDR3 nucleotides are TGTGCCAGCGAAGGGTACTACAATGAGCAGTTCTTC. This sequence joins TRBV27 and TRBJ2-1; D ambiguous. Trimming shortened V by 8 bases and J by 3 bases, and 8 bases separated the two germline ends. The CDR3 spans 12 residues. The germline V gene has CDR1 MNHEY and CDR2 SMNVEV (reference sequence).

Ten or more counts support this clonotype. The V and J genes are TRBV2 and TRBJ1-2, with D unclear. Germline V gene sequence: CDR1 SNHLY, CDR2 FYNNEI. V was trimmed by 2 bases and J by 2 bases, leaving 6 bases between them. The CDR3 spans 13 residues. This CDR3 reads CASSETENYGYTF. CDR3 DNA sequence: TGTGCCAGCAGTGAAACAGAGAACTATGGCTACACCTTC.

The chain couples TRBV4-1 to TRBJ2-7; 7 bases fit TRBD1. The germline V gene has CDR1 MGHRA and CDR2 YSYEKL. Trimming cost V 0 bases and J 9 bases; bases outside gene matches: 11. The CDR3 has 15 residues. The CDR3 spells CASSQETGSSSLQYF. The CDR3 nucleotides read TGCGCCAGCAGCCAAGAGACAGGGAGTAGCTCTTTGCAGTACTTC.

This sequence joins TRBV7-9 and TRBJ1-6; no firm D call. V was cut by 4 bases and J by 7 bases, with 2 bases left in between. This CDR3 comprises 11 residues. Germline CDR1 reads SEHNR; CDR2 reads FQNEAQ (reference sequence). CDR3 sequence (DNA): TGTGCCAGCAGCTCGAATTCACCCCTCCACTTT. Its protein is CASSSNSPLHF.